Included here is one T cell receptor (beta chain) sequence, with context. Trimming removed 5 bases from V and 2 bases from J; junction bases left unmatched: 8. The CDR3 has 16 residues. The V gene's germline CDR1 is SGHTA and CDR2 FQGNSA. Clones were read by immunoSEQ multiplex PCR, and TCRdb kept only the in-frame ones, dropping some. Of about 320,000 clones listed, more than 75% are singletons. This sample is drawn from a study of blood T cell repertoires in COVID-19. This sequence was found in a man in his fifties or sixties who had recovered from COVID-19. The sample comprised PBMCs or T cells enriched from blood (not recorded which). The V call is TRBV7-2, the J call TRBJ2-1; 8 bases line up with TRBD2. The CDR3 sequence is CASSPRAAGAYNEQFF. CDR3 bases: TGTGCCAGCAGCCCCAGGGCAGCGGGGGCCTACAATGAGCAGTTCTTC.